Listed below are T cell receptor beta chains from one sample, sequenced in a study of shared clonotypes between healthy human individuals. Libraries were prepared by immunoSEQ multiplex PCR; TCRdb keeps only in-frame clonotypes and omits some of them. The data contain some 2.1 million clones, roughly 94% of them singletons. The source material was naive CD4+ T cells sorted from blood. These receptors came from a man aged 18 to 29 in good health. Both conserved end residues are part of each CDR3. Each record gives: J gene, clone size, V gene, CDR3 protein. Expanded clones are given a class, and other clones once, few, many or no size at all.

TRBJ1-5 | . | TRBV7-9 | CASSLAGGGGEHF
TRBJ1-1 | few | TRBV6-1 | CASSNRGDTEAFF
TRBJ2-5 | . | TRBV5-1 | CASSLAGLEETQYF
TRBJ2-1 | . | TRBV7-3 | CASSSGTGNNEQFF
TRBJ1-1 | once | TRBV6-5 | CASSYGVKAFF
TRBJ2-5 | . | TRBV9 | CASSQTYRETQYF
TRBJ2-2 | . | TRBV10-3 | CAISSPVSPNTGELFF
TRBJ2-7 | . | TRBV18 | CASSLRGDEQYF
TRBJ2-7 | . | TRBV18 | CASSHGLADSYEQYF
TRBJ1-1 | . | TRBV11-2 | CASSLVEQNTEAFF
TRBJ2-3 | . | TRBV7-3 | CASSPSGGSTDTQYF
TRBJ2-1 | once | TRBV5-8 | CASRGVDRNEQFF
TRBJ1-1 | . | TRBV4-3 | CASSQEVNTEAFF
TRBJ1-5 | . | TRBV5-5 | CASSLTGTDNQPQHF
TRBJ2-1 | once | TRBV9 | CASSVEGLSKYNEQFF
TRBJ2-1 | . | TRBV2 | CASRPGTSGGIDEQFF
TRBJ1-5 | . | TRBV28 | CACDRAGQPQHF
TRBJ1-2 | once | TRBV5-2 | CASSIKTAYGYTF
TRBJ2-6 | . | TRBV28 | CASSSGDTGANVLTF
TRBJ2-3 | . | TRBV7-9 | CASSSRDRLVSTDTQYF